Shown below are 6 T cell receptor beta chains from a single sample sequenced in a study of blood T cell repertoires in COVID-19. The repertoire was sequenced with immunoSEQ multiplex PCR; TCRdb's copy has only in-frame clones and lacks some. The data show 300,000 to 500,000 clones, 70% to 90% seen once. Sequences were obtained from PBMCs or T cells enriched from blood (not recorded which). The receptors here all came from a woman in her 30s with acute COVID-19.

J is TRBJ2-7 and V is TRBV7-2; 10 positions agree with TRBD2. V lost 2 bases, J lost 6 bases, and 7 bases stayed unmatched. The germline V gene encodes CDR1 SGHTA and CDR2 FQGNSA. This CDR3 region has 15 residues. DNA for the CDR3: TGTGCCAGCAGCTTACTAGCGGGGGCATTGGCCGAGCAGTACTTC. Its protein product is CASSLLAGALAEQYF.

This clone was picked up a small number of times. The chain combines TRBV24-1 with TRBJ2-3; 7 bases agree with TRBD1. The germline gives CDR1 KGHDR, CDR2 SFDVKD. Trimming at V came to 2 bases and at J to 1 base, leaving 29 bases not matched to a gene. The CDR3 runs 24 residues. For the CDR3, the DNA is TGTGCCACCAGTGATTATGGAGGTAGGGGACAGTCGGACGATTCGTGGGCACGCACAGATACGCAGTATTTT. The encoded protein is CATSDYGGRGQSDDSWARTDTQYF.

The CDR3 loop reads CASITGGEQYF. CDR3 nucleotides: TGTGCCAGCATAACAGGGGGCGAGCAGTACTTC. The chain employs TRBV6-5 and TRBJ2-7; 8 bases are shared with TRBD1. The ends lost 7 bases at V and 6 bases at J; junction bases unmatched: 2. The germline gives CDR1 MNHEY, CDR2 SVGAGI. This CDR3 contains 11 residues.

This clone was recorded once. The CDR3 bases are TGTGCCAGCAGCTTAGGAGGGGGCGCGGGTGGAAACACCATATATTTT. Amino acids: CASSLGGGAGGNTIYF. This chain connects TRBV7-2 to TRBJ1-3; 7 bases are a match to TRBD1. This CDR3 is built from 16 residues. CDR1 is SGHTA, CDR2 FQGNSA, per germline. V dropped 1 base and J dropped 3; count of bases not matched to a gene: 6.

The chain uses TRBV12-3 or TRBV12-4 and TRBJ1-2; 7 bases are a match to TRBD1. Germline trimming cut 5 bases from V and 5 bases from J; bases unmatched to any gene: 5. CDR3 length: 13 amino acids. CDR3 coding DNA: TGTGCCAGCAGTCCGACAGGGATGTATGGCTACACCTTC. Amino acid sequence: CASSPTGMYGYTF.

The chain is built from TRBV6-6 and TRBJ2-2; a weak D match, TRBD1 (6 bases). The CDR3 loop spans 14 amino acids. V dropped 6 bases and J dropped 1 base, with 9 bases sitting between them. Germline-derived CDR1 and CDR2 are MNHNY and SVGAGI (reference sequence). CDR3 coding DNA: TGTGCCAGCAGAATACAGGGGAACACCGGGGAGCTGTTTTTT. It translates to CASRIQGNTGELFF.